This T cell receptor (beta chain) was profiled in a study of T cell changes during pregnancy in multiple sclerosis. Germline CDR1 is MDHEN and CDR2 is SYDVKM. Trimming removed 10 bases from V and 13 bases from J, with 22 bases in between. The CDR3 contains 13 residues. Using immunoSEQ multiplex PCR, the repertoire was profiled, and TCRdb retains in-frame clones only, with some absent. Of 90,000 to 150,000 clones in the sample, 80% to 95% are singletons; the top ten hold approximately 6.3%. The receptor was isolated from a female donor with multiple sclerosis, enrolled in a pregnancy study. The sequencing here drew on peripheral blood, taken before pregnancy. The chain employs TRBV28 and TRBJ1-4, with D possibly matching TRBD1 (5 bases). CDR3 region: CAIPSGDANSLFF. In DNA, the CDR3 is TGTGCCATCCCATCGGGGGACGCGAATTCACTGTTTTTT.